This T cell receptor beta chain was sequenced in a study of T cell changes during pregnancy in multiple sclerosis. Germline V gene lookup returns CDR1 SGHRS and CDR2 YFSETQ. V lost 5 bases and J lost 3, with 13 bases in between. This CDR3 contains 14 residues. Using immunoSEQ multiplex PCR, the repertoire was profiled, and TCRdb retains in-frame clones only, with some absent. The data contain tens of thousands of clones, roughly 90% of them singletons. The sequencing here drew on peripheral blood, taken in the first trimester of pregnancy. The sequence came from a female donor in good health, enrolled as a control in a pregnancy study. The chain recombines TRBV5-1 with TRBJ2-3, with D tentatively TRBD1 (6 bases). CDR3: CASRYPGVTDTQYF. The DNA for the CDR3 is TGCGCCAGCAGGTATCCAGGGGTGACAGATACGCAGTATTTT.